These 3 T cell receptor beta chains were sequenced from one sample in a study of cytomegalovirus exposure and HLA in healthy donors. With 60 Vbeta and 13 Jbeta primers, the PCR was carried out. Profiling relied on immunoSEQ multiplex PCR, and the TCRdb table lists in-frame clones only, not all of them. The data contain about 110,000 clones, around 75% of them singletons. Material: PBMCs. The receptors were gathered from a man younger than 40 in good health and CMV-seronegative.

The chain is built from TRBV5-1 and TRBJ1-1; D is undetermined. V was clipped by 1 base and J by 5 bases, with 12 bases between them. CDR1 and CDR2 from the germline V gene are SGHRS and YFSETQ. This CDR3 is 14 amino acids long. DNA for the CDR3: TGCGCCAGCAGCTTGCGAGATCCGGGGACTGAAGCTTTCTTT. Translating it yields CASSLRDPGTEAFF.

The genes are TRBV27 and TRBJ2-7, with a tentative D call TRBD2 (5 bases). The germline CDR1 and CDR2 sequences are MNHEY and SMNVEV (reference sequence). The CDR3 is 13 amino acids. This CDR3 is CTTMGALSYEQYF. The DNA of the CDR3 is TGTACCACCATGGGAGCCCTCTCCTACGAGCAGTACTTC.

This chain links TRBV7-2 with TRBJ1-1; possibly TRBD1 for D (5 bases). The ends were cut back, 7 bases at V and 6 bases at J, with 24 bases in the middle. Germline V CDR1 and CDR2: SGHTA, FQGNSA. The CDR3 loop spans 16 amino acids. The CDR3 DNA is TGTGCCAGCATGTTTCCCCTCGGGGGGGGGTTTGCTGAAGCTTTCTTT. It is translated as CASMFPLGGGFAEAFF.